These T cell receptor beta chains were read from a single sample in a study of spatial heterogeneity in lung cancer. TCRdb passed the 5' RACE reads through MiXCR, listing each CDR3 protein once. This sample has 35,000 to 45,000 distinct CDR3 sequences, with less than 5.5% found just once. The sample consisted of PBMCs, taken at surgery. These TCRs come from a female donor with early-stage non-small cell lung cancer. Both conserved end residues are part of each CDR3. D genes are given only for firm matches. Where a row states a size, it is once, few, many or the class of an expanded clone; other rows omit it.

d_call j_call clone_size cdr3_length v_call cdr3_nt cdr3_aa
- TRBJ2-1 many 16 TRBV9 TGTGCCAGCAGCGTAGGCCTCGGGGGGCAATACAATGAGCAGTTCTTC CASSVGLGGQYNEQFF
- TRBJ2-1 - 14 TRBV20-1 TGCAGTGCCAGTAGCGTTTCCCCCAGGAATGAGCAGTTCTTC CSASSVSPRNEQFF
- TRBJ2-7 many 14 TRBV6-2/TRBV6-3 TGTGCCAGTCAGGACTGGGGGGTTACCTACGAGCAGTACTTC CASQDWGVTYEQYF
TRBD2 TRBJ2-5 many 14 TRBV12-3/TRBV12-4 TGTGCCAGCAGTTGGACTAGCGCCCAAGAGACCCAGTACTTC CASSWTSAQETQYF
- TRBJ2-1 few 13 TRBV18 TGTGCCAGCTCACCGCCCTCAGCCGAGTGGCAGTTCTTC CASSPPSAEWQFF
- TRBJ1-6 - 13 TRBV19 TGTGCCAGTAGCTTGGGCACTGGATCACCCCTCCACTTT CASSLGTGSPLHF
- TRBJ1-3 many 13 TRBV29-1 TGCAGCGTTGAGGGGGCGAGGGGAAACACCATATATTTT CSVEGARGNTIYF
- TRBJ2-1 many 16 TRBV20-1 TGCAGTGCCCCCACCGGTGTGGGGGAGTACTACAATGAGCAGTTCTTC CSAPTGVGEYYNEQFF
TRBD1 TRBJ2-3 many 17 TRBV5-4 TGTGCCAGCAGCTTGGCCAGGGACAGGGGTAGTACAGATACGCAGTATTTT CASSLARDRGSTDTQYF
TRBD2 TRBJ2-3 - 15 TRBV12-3/TRBV12-4 TGTGCCAGCAGTTTCTTTAGCGGGGGGCCAGATACGCAGTATTTT CASSFFSGGPDTQYF
TRBD1 TRBJ2-1 - 18 TRBV7-2 TGTGCCAGCAGCTTATACCCACCGGGACAGGGAATAGTCAATGAGCAGTTCTTC CASSLYPPGQGIVNEQFF
- TRBJ2-7 - 13 TRBV28 TGTGCCAGCAGTCCCGGCACGAAAGGCGAGCAGTACTTC CASSPGTKGEQYF
- TRBJ2-5 many 15 TRBV11-2 TGTGCCAGCAGCCCATCCGGGTGGAGCGGGGAGACCCAGTACTTC CASSPSGWSGETQYF
- TRBJ2-4 many 17 TRBV4-1 TGCGCCAGCAGCCAATGGGGTTCGAAGGTAGCCAAAAACATTCAGTACTTC CASSQWGSKVAKNIQYF
TRBD1 TRBJ2-2 many 15 TRBV4-3 TGCGCCAGCAGCCAGATGACAGGGGGCTTCGGGGAGCTGTTTTTT CASSQMTGGFGELFF
- TRBJ1-1 many 13 TRBV20-1 TGCAGTGCTAGCTCAAGGGGCAACACTGAAGCTTTCTTT CSASSRGNTEAFF
- TRBJ2-4 - 17 TRBV15 TGTGCCACCAGCATCGACAGCGGATCTGTAGCCAAAAACATTCAGTACTTC CATSIDSGSVAKNIQYF
- TRBJ1-2 few 11 TRBV19 TGTGCCAGTGGGGACATCTATGGCTACACCTTC CASGDIYGYTF
- TRBJ2-2 many 17 TRBV5-1 TGCGCCAGCAGCTCCACCGGGACCCCGGCGAACACCGGGGAGCTGTTTTTT CASSSTGTPANTGELFF
- TRBJ2-7 - 13 TRBV6-1 TGTGCCAGCAGAGCCGGACAGTTGTACGAGCAGTACTTC CASRAGQLYEQYF
TRBD1 TRBJ2-7 many 14 TRBV20-1 TGCAGTGCTAGAGAAGGGGGCCCTAGGGACGAGCAGTACTTC CSAREGGPRDEQYF
TRBD2 TRBJ2-3 many 15 TRBV5-1 TGCGCCAGCAGCTTGACTAGCGAGAGCACAGATACGCAGTATTTT CASSLTSESTDTQYF
- TRBJ1-5 many 15 TRBV5-1 TGCGCCAGCAGCTTGGTAGCGGGTAGCAATCAGCCCCAGCATTTT CASSLVAGSNQPQHF
- TRBJ1-2 - 14 TRBV3-1 TGTGCCAGCAGCCAGGTACGATCGGGGAATGGCTACACCTTC CASSQVRSGNGYTF
TRBD1 TRBJ2-7 few 17 TRBV18 TGTGCCAGCTCACCAATGCCAGGGGGCAGCGGCATCTACGAGCAGTACTTC CASSPMPGGSGIYEQYF
- TRBJ2-4 few 14 TRBV28 TGTGCCAGCAGTTCCGGTCGGGGGGCGGACATTCAGTACTTC CASSSGRGADIQYF
TRBD2 TRBJ2-1 few 17 TRBV28 TGTGCCAGCAGTTTTTCCACTAGCGGGGGACCCTACAATGAGCAGTTCTTC CASSFSTSGGPYNEQFF
- TRBJ2-5 many 18 TRBV28 TGTGCCAGCAGTTTCCGTGCGTGGAGGGGACAGTACCAAGAGACCCAGTACTTC CASSFRAWRGQYQETQYF
TRBD2 TRBJ2-1 - 14 TRBV20-1 TGCAGTGCTAGGCCTAGCGGCCGTTACAATGAGCAGTTCTTC CSARPSGRYNEQFF
- TRBJ2-3 many 15 TRBV4-1 TGCGCCAGCAGCCGAGTGGGACTCAGCACAGATACGCAGTATTTT CASSRVGLSTDTQYF
TRBD1 TRBJ1-1 many 14 TRBV18 TGTGCCAGCTCCCCAAGACAGGGGGTGGGTGAAGCTTTCTTT CASSPRQGVGEAFF
- TRBJ1-2 many 15 TRBV7-9 TGTGCCAGCAGCCCTCCGCCTAGGGTCGGGAACGGCTACACCTTC CASSPPPRVGNGYTF
- TRBJ2-3 few 16 TRBV19 TGTGCCAGTAGTACCAACCTTCGGGCTAGCACAGATACGCAGTATTTT CASSTNLRASTDTQYF
TRBD1 TRBJ1-5 many 15 TRBV5-1 TGCGCCAGCAGCCCGGGGGCAGGGGGCGATCAGCCCCAGCATTTT CASSPGAGGDQPQHF
TRBD1 TRBJ2-7 many 14 TRBV5-1 TGCGCCAGCAGCGTGGGACAGGGGGTTCCCGAGCAGTACTTC CASSVGQGVPEQYF
TRBD1 TRBJ1-2 few 20 TRBV6-1 TGTGCCAGCAGTGACCTTGCGCAAATCCTGTTAGGGACAGGAAACTATGGCTACACCTTC CASSDLAQILLGTGNYGYTF
TRBD1 TRBJ2-3 few 15 TRBV12-3/TRBV12-4 TGTGCCAGCAGACCCGGGACAGGGGGCTCAGATACGCAGTATTTT CASRPGTGGSDTQYF
- TRBJ2-4 many 15 TRBV9 TGTGCCAGCAGCGTAGATGGTAGGGACAAAAACATTCAGTACTTC CASSVDGRDKNIQYF
- TRBJ1-5 few 14 TRBV2 TGTGCCAGCAGACCCCTCGGGGCCAATCAGCCCCAGCATTTT CASRPLGANQPQHF
TRBD2 TRBJ2-5 many 16 TRBV10-3 TGTGCCATCAGTGAGTGGGCTAGCGGGCCCCAAGAGACCCAGTACTTC CAISEWASGPQETQYF
- TRBJ1-4 - 15 TRBV3-1 TGTGCCAGCAGCCATCCCGGGGGGCCTGGTGAAAAACTGTTTTTT CASSHPGGPGEKLFF
TRBD1 TRBJ2-1 many 15 TRBV7-9 TGTGCCAGCAAAGGGACAGCTCAAGGGGGCAATGAGCAGTTCTTC CASKGTAQGGNEQFF
TRBD2 TRBJ2-3 - 18 TRBV6-2/TRBV6-3 TGTGCCAGCAGTTACTCGATGTCCCTAGCGGGGTCGGGAGATACGCAGTATTTT CASSYSMSLAGSGDTQYF
- TRBJ2-7 many 13 TRBV12-3/TRBV12-4 TGTGCCAGCAGTTTAACCCCATTAGGGGAGCAGTACTTC CASSLTPLGEQYF
- TRBJ2-7 few 14 TRBV4-3 TGCGCCAGCACCCGGGGGCAGGTAAGAAACGAGCAGTACTTC CASTRGQVRNEQYF
TRBD1 TRBJ2-4 many 16 TRBV5-1 TGCGCCAGCAGCTTTACCGGGGGACAGGGGAAAAACATTCAGTACTTC CASSFTGGQGKNIQYF
TRBD2 TRBJ2-4 many 17 TRBV4-1 TGCGCCAGCAGCCAAGATGGTAGCGGGGAAGCGGTCGGCATTCAGTACTTC CASSQDGSGEAVGIQYF
TRBD2 TRBJ2-7 many 16 TRBV6-5 TGTGCCAGCAGTTCCCAACTAGCGGGCTACTCCTACGAGCAGTACTTC CASSSQLAGYSYEQYF
- TRBJ1-5 few 14 TRBV28 TGTGCCAGCAGCCCAGACAGGAGCAATCAGCCCCAGCATTTT CASSPDRSNQPQHF
TRBD1 TRBJ2-3 few 14 TRBV5-1 TGCGCCAGCAGCCAGACAGGGGGCGCAGATACGCAGTATTTT CASSQTGGADTQYF
- TRBJ1-5 few 13 TRBV19 TGTGCCAGTAGTAAGGGGAGGGATCAGCCCCAGCATTTT CASSKGRDQPQHF
- TRBJ2-7 - 16 TRBV6-5 TGTGCCAGCAGTAAAACCTTGGGGGTGTCCTCCTACGAGCAGTACTTC CASSKTLGVSSYEQYF
- TRBJ2-7 many 15 TRBV20-1 TGCAGTGCTAGAGAGGTCTCGGGGGCGCGGTACGAGCAGTACTTC CSAREVSGARYEQYF
TRBD1 TRBJ1-2 many 15 TRBV5-1 TGCGCCAGCAGCTTTCAACAGGGGAGCAGCTATGGCTACACCTTC CASSFQQGSSYGYTF
- TRBJ2-7 many 13 TRBV12-3/TRBV12-4 TGTGCCAGCAGTTTAGCGACAGTCTACGAGCAGTACTTC CASSLATVYEQYF
TRBD1 TRBJ2-1 many 16 TRBV11-1 TGTGCCAGCAGTCCCTACAGGGGACCCTCTACTAATGAGCAGTTCTTC CASSPYRGPSTNEQFF
- TRBJ1-2 many 13 TRBV12-3/TRBV12-4 TGTGCCAGCAGTTTAACGGTTAACTATGGCTACACCTTC CASSLTVNYGYTF
- TRBJ1-1 - 13 TRBV6-2/TRBV6-3 TGTGCCAGCAGTTACCTTGTGGGGAGTCGAGCTTTCTTT CASSYLVGSRAFF
TRBD1 TRBJ1-2 few 16 TRBV2 TGTGCCAGCAGTGAACCCACAGGGGGCTTTAACTATGGCTACACCTTC CASSEPTGGFNYGYTF
- TRBJ1-1 many 16 TRBV9 TGTGCCAGCAGCGTAGAATCCGGGGTAGGTAACACTGAAGCTTTCTTT CASSVESGVGNTEAFF